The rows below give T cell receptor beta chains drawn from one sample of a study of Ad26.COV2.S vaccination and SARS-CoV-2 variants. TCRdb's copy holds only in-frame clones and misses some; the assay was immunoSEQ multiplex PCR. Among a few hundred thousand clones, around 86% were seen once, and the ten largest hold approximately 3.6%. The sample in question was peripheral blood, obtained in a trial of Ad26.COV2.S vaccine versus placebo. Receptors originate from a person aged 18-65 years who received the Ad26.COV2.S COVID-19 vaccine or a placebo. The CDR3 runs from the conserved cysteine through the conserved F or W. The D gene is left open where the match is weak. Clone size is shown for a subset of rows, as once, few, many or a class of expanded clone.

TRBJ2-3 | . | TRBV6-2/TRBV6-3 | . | CASSLRSTDTQYF | TGTGCCAGCAGTTTACGGAGCACAGATACGCAGTATTTT
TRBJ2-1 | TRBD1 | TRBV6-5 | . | CASSYLDRASYNEQFF | TGTGCCAGCAGTTACCTGGACAGGGCATCCTACAATGAGCAGTTCTTC
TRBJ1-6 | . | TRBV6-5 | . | CASSYGRPDNSPLHF | TGTGCCAGCAGTTACGGCCGGCCGGATAATTCACCCCTCCACTTT
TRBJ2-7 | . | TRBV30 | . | CAWSKLYEQYF | TGTGCCTGGAGTAAGTTATACGAGCAGTACTTC
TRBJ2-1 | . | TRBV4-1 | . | CASSPDHSNEQFF | TGCGCCAGCAGCCCAGACCATAGCAATGAGCAGTTCTTC
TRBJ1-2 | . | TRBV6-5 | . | CASSIQGWDYGYTF | TGTGCCAGCAGTATACAGGGTTGGGACTATGGCTACACCTTC
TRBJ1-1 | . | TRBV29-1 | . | CSSLRSSGAFF | TGCAGCTCCCTCAGATCCTCGGGGGCTTTCTTT
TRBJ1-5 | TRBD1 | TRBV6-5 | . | CASSYSGQSAAQHF | TGTGCCAGCAGTTACTCGGGACAGTCAGCGGCCCAGCATTTT
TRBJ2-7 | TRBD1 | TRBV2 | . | CASSLDREIDEQYF | TGTGCCAGCAGTTTGGACAGGGAGATCGACGAGCAGTACTTC
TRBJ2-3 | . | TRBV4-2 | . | CASSQATRTDTQYF | TGTGCCAGCAGCCAGGCTACAAGAACAGATACGCAGTATTTT
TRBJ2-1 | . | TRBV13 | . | CASSPKGLLGNEQFF | TGTGCCAGCAGCCCAAAGGGACTGCTCGGGAATGAGCAGTTCTTC
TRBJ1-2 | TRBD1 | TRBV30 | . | CAWSFGQVYGYTF | TGTGCCTGGAGTTTCGGACAGGTTTATGGCTACACCTTC
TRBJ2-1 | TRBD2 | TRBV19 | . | CASSRGTSGGALNEQFF | TGTGCCAGTAGTAGAGGGACTAGCGGGGGGGCCTTGAATGAGCAGTTCTTC
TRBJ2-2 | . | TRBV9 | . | CASSVVGTKTGELFF | TGTGCCAGCAGCGTAGTAGGGACAAAGACCGGGGAGCTGTTTTTT
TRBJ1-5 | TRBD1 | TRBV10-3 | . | CAISDQGGQPQHF | TGTGCCATCAGTGACCAGGGGGGACAGCCCCAGCATTTT
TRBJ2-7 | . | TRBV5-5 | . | CASSLEQSPAYEQYF | TGTGCCAGCAGCTTGGAGCAGTCCCCAGCCTACGAGCAGTACTTC
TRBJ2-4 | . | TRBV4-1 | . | CASARAKGIDIQYF | TGCGCCAGCGCGCGAGCCAAGGGAATCGACATTCAGTACTTC
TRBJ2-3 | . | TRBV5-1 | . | CASSSAGRTDTQYF | TGCGCCAGCAGCTCGGCAGGGCGCACAGATACGCAGTATTTT
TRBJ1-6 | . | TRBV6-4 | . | CASSESAPRSPLHF | TGTGCCAGCAGTGAGTCCGCTCCTCGGTCACCCCTCCACTTT
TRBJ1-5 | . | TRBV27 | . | CASSFGVPGEPQHF | TGTGCCAGCAGTTTCGGGGTGCCGGGTGAGCCCCAGCATTTT
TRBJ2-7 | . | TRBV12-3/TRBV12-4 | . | CASSPDWAEQYF | TGTGCCAGCAGCCCCGACTGGGCCGAGCAGTACTTC
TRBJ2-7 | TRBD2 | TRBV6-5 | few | CASSYAGDSYEQYF | TGTGCCAGCAGTTACGCGGGAGACTCCTACGAGCAGTACTTC
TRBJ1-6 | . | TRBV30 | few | CAWSEGFSPLHF | TGTGCCTGGAGCGAGGGGTTTTCACCCCTCCACTTT
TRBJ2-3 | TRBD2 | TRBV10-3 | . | CAISEGLAGAQKSTDTQYF | TGTGCCATCAGTGAGGGACTAGCGGGGGCCCAGAAAAGCACAGATACGCAGTATTTT
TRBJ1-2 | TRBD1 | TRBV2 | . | CASSAWGQDYTF | TGTGCCAGCAGTGCTTGGGGACAGGACTACACCTTC
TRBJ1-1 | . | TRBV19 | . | CASSHGLGNTEAFF | TGTGCCAGTAGCCATGGACTGGGGAACACTGAAGCTTTCTTT
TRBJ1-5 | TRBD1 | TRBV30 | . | CAWSAGQGGQPQHF | TGTGCCTGGAGTGCCGGACAGGGAGGTCAGCCCCAGCATTTT
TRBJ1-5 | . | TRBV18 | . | CASSLLENQPQHF | TGTGCCAGCTCACTCCTGGAAAATCAGCCCCAGCATTTT
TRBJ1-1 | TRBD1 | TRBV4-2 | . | CASSQGVGTGATNTEAFF | TGTGCCAGCAGCCAAGGGGTGGGGACAGGGGCAACGAACACTGAAGCTTTCTTT
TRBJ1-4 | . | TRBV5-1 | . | CASSSLGDGAEKLFF | TGCGCCAGCAGCTCCCTCGGGGATGGAGCGGAGAAACTGTTTTTT
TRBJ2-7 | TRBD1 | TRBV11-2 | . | CASSARQGSYEQYF | TGTGCCAGCAGCGCCCGACAGGGATCCTACGAGCAGTACTTC
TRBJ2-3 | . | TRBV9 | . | CASSVGNTQYF | TGTGCCAGCAGCGTTGGTAATACGCAGTATTTT
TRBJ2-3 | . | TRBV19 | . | CASSIAAGSTDTQYF | TGTGCCAGTAGTATAGCAGCGGGCAGCACAGATACGCAGTATTTT
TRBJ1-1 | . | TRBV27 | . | CASSPYRDQNTEAFF | TGTGCCAGCAGTCCCTACAGGGACCAGAACACTGAAGCTTTCTTT
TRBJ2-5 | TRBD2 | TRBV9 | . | CASSVEYRGGTQETQYF | TGTGCCAGCAGCGTAGAGTACCGCGGGGGGACTCAAGAGACCCAGTACTTC
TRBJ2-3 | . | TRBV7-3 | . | CASSLGGGYTDTQYF | TGTGCCAGCAGCTTAGGTGGGGGATACACAGATACGCAGTATTTT
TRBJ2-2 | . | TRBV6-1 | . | CASSDGHGELFF | TGTGCCAGCAGTGACGGACATGGGGAGCTGTTTTTT
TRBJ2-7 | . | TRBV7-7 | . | CASSPLGPGYEQYF | TGTGCTAGCAGCCCCCTGGGACCGGGCTACGAGCAGTACTTC
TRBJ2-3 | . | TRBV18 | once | CASSTGPITDTQYF | TGTGCCAGCTCAACCGGGCCGATCACAGATACGCAGTATTTT
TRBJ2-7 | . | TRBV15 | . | CATSRDVTGTTYEQYF | TGTGCCACCAGCAGAGATGTGACGGGCACCACCTACGAGCAGTACTTC
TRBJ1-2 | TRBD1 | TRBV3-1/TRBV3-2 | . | CASSQKGTGRGSGYTF | TGTGCCAGCAGCCAAAAGGGGACAGGACGGGGTTCTGGCTACACCTTC
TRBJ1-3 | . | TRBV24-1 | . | CATSTLQPSSGNTIYF | TGTGCCACCAGCACCTTACAACCCAGCTCTGGAAACACCATATATTTT
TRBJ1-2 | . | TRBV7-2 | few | CASSLASSGYTF | TGTGCCAGCAGCTTAGCGTCTTCTGGCTACACCTTC
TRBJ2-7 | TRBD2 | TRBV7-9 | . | CASSSVAGFAYEQYF | TGTGCCAGCAGCTCCGTAGCGGGGTTTGCCTACGAGCAGTACTTC
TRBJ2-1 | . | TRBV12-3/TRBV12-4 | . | CASSFASSNEQFF | TGTGCCAGCAGTTTCGCTAGCTCTAATGAGCAGTTCTTC
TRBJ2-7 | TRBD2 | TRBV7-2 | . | CASSLGGGSSYEQYF | TGTGCCAGCAGCTTAGGCGGGGGTAGCTCCTACGAGCAGTACTTC
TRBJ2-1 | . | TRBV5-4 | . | CASSPPRNSYNEQFF | TGTGCCAGCAGCCCCCCCCGAAACTCCTACAATGAGCAGTTCTTC
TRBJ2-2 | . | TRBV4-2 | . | CASTDGRLGNTGELFF | TGTGCCAGCACCGATGGACGTTTGGGAAACACCGGGGAGCTGTTTTTT
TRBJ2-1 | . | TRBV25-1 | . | CASSEARSYNEQFF | TGTGCCAGCAGTGAAGCGCGCTCCTACAATGAGCAGTTCTTC
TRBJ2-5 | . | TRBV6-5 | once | CASTLGGGNLETQYF | TGTGCCAGCACCCTCGGAGGGGGAAATTTAGAGACCCAGTACTTC
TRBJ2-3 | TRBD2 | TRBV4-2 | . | CASSQKGLAADTQYF | TGTGCCAGCAGCCAGAAGGGACTAGCGGCGGATACGCAGTATTTT
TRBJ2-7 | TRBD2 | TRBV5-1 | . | CASSLAGGGTSYEQYF | TGCGCCAGCAGCTTGGCCGGCGGGGGGACCTCCTACGAGCAGTACTTC
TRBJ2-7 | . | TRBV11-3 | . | CASSLGLGPHYEQYF | TGTGCCAGCAGCTTAGGTCTGGGTCCACACTACGAGCAGTACTTC
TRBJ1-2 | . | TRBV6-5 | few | CATVGEGARYYGYTF | TGTGCCACCGTGGGAGAGGGAGCCCGGTACTATGGCTACACCTTC
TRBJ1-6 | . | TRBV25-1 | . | CASSDEWVGATYNSPLHF | TGTGCCAGCAGTGATGAATGGGTAGGGGCTACCTATAATTCACCCCTCCACTTT